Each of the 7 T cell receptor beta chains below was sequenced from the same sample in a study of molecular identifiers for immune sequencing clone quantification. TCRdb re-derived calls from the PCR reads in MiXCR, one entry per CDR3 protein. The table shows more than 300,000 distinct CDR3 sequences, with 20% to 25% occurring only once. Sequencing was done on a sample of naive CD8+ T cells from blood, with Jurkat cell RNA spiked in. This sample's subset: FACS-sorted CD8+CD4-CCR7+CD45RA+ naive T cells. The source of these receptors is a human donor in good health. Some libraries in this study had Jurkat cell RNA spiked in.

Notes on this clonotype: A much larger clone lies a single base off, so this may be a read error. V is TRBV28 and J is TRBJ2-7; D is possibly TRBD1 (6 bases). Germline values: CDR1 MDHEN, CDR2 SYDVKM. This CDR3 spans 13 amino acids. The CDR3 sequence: CASQNREYYGQYF. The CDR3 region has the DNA TGTGCCAGCCAAAACAGGGAGTACTACGGGCAGTACTTC.

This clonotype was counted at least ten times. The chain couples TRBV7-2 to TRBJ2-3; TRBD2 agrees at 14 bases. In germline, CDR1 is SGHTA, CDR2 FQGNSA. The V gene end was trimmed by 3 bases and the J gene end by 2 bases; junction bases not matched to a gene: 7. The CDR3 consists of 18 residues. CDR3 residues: CASSLGTSGGSYTDTQYF. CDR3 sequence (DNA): TGTGCCAGCAGCTTGGGGACTAGCGGGGGTTCCTACACAGATACGCAGTATTTT.

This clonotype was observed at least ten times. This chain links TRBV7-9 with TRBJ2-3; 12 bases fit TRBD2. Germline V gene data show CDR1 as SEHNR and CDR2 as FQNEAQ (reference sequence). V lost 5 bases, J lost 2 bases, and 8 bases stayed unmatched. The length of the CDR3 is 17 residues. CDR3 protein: CASSPQLAGGPTDTQYF. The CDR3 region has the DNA TGTGCCAGCAGCCCCCAGCTAGCGGGAGGGCCCACAGATACGCAGTATTTT.

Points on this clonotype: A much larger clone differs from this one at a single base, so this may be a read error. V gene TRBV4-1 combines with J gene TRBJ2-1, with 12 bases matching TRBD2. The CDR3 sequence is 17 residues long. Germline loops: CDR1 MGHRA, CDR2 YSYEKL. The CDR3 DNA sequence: TGCGCCAGCAGCCAAGATCCAGGGACTAGCGGGTTGGATGAGCAGTCCTTC. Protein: CASSQDPGTSGLDEQSF.

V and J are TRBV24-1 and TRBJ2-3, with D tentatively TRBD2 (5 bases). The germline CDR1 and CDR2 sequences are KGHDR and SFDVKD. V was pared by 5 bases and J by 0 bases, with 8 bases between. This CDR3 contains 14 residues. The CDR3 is CATSVGSSTDTQYF. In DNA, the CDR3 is TGTGCCACCAGTGTTGGGAGTAGCACAGATACGCAGTATTTT.

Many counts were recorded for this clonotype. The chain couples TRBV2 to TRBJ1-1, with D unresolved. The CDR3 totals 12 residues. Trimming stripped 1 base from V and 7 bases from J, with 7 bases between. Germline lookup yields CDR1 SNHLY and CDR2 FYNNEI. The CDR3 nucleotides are TGTGCCAGCAGTGAAGGATGGGATGAAGCTTTCTTT. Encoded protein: CASSEGWDEAFF.

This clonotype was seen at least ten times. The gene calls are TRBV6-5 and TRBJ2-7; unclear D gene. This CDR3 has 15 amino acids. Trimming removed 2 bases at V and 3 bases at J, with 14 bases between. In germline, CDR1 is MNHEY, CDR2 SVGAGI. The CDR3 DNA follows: TGTGCCAGCAGTTACCAGTCTACCCCCGGCTACGAGCAGTACTTC. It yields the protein CASSYQSTPGYEQYF.